This TCR beta chain was sequenced for a study of blood T cell repertoires in COVID-19. Study overall: Both acute and convalescent COVID-19 samples were obtained from the United States, Italy and Spain. T cells, B-cell-depleted T cells, or PBMCs supplied cDNA or gDNA.

Participant ages covered about 18 to 89 years across 24 US areas. Original processing methods: Nucleated cell counts were estimated from reference gene primer amplification. TCRdb's copy holds only in-frame clones and misses some; the assay was immunoSEQ multiplex PCR. D and trimming were read from the DNA, whereas the V and J calls and clone size are those reported in that table. The table has 200,000 to 250,000 clones, roughly nine tenths seen once. There are 14 residues in the CDR3. J lost 6 bases, V lost 2 bases, and 3 bases had no gene match. Per germline, CDR1 SGHRS and CDR2 YFSETQ. This TCR derives from a woman aged 18 to 35 in a cohort exposed to, infected with or recovered from COVID-19 (not recorded which). The sequenced sample was PBMCs or T cells enriched from blood (not recorded which). The chain uses TRBV5-1 and TRBJ1-2, with 11 bases matching TRBD1. The CDR3 here is CASSLGQGADGYTF. The CDR3 DNA follows: TGCGCCAGCAGCTTAGGACAGGGGGCAGATGGCTACACCTTC.